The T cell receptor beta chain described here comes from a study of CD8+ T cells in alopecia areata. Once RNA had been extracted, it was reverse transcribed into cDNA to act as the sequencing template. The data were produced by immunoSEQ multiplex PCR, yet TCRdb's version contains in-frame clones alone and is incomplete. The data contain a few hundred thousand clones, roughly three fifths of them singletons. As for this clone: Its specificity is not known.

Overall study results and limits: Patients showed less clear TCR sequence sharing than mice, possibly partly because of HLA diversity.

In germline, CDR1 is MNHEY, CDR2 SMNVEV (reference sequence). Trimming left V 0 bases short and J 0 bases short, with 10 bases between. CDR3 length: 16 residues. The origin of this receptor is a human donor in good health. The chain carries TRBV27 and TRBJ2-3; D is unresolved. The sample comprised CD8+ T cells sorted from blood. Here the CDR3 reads CASSLSVAESTDTQYF. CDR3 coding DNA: TGTGCCAGCAGTTTATCCGTTGCGGAAAGCACAGATACGCAGTATTTT.